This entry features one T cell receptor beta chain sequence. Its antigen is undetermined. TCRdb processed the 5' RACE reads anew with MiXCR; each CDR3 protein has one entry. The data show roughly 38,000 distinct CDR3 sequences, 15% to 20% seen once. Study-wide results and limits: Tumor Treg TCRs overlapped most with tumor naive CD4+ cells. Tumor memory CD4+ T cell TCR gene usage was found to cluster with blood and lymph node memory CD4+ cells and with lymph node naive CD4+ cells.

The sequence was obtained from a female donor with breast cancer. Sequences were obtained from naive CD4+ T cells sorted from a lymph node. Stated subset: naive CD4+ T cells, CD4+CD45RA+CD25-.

The DNA for the CDR3 is TGTGCCAGCAGTTCCGGGACCTCCTACTACGAGCAGTACTTC. Its translation is CASSSGTSYYEQYF. The chain is built from TRBV12-3 or TRBV12-4 and TRBJ2-7; D might be TRBD1 or TRBD2, each matching 5 bases. This CDR3 region has 14 residues. V lost 4 bases and J lost 3, with 13 bases in between.